This T cell receptor beta chain was found in a study of kidney transplant recipient with SARS-CoV-2 infection. TCRdb analysed the reads with MiXCR anew, one entry per CDR3 protein. Of 200,000 to 300,000 distinct CDR3 sequences in the sample, around 26% were seen once. V gave up 0 bases and J gave up 3 bases; unmatched junction bases: 15. Germline lookup yields CDR1 MNHEY and CDR2 SVGEGT. The CDR3 has 20 amino acids. As for this clonotype: A much larger clone lies one base from this, so it may be a read error.

This rearrangement joins TRBV6-2 or TRBV6-3 to TRBJ2-7; 12 bases are a match to TRBD2. The sequence came from a male patient between 25 and 40 years old who had COVID-19 and was a kidney transplant recipient. Part of the T cell pool may stem from the graft donor. The material sequenced was a blood sample, taken at baseline and between days 110 and 120 from a kidney transplant recipient. The DNA of the CDR3 is TGTGCCAGCAGTTACTCGATCGCCACTAGCGGGGGGAGACCCCACTACGAGCAGTACTTC. Its translation is CASSYSIATSGGRPHYEQYF.